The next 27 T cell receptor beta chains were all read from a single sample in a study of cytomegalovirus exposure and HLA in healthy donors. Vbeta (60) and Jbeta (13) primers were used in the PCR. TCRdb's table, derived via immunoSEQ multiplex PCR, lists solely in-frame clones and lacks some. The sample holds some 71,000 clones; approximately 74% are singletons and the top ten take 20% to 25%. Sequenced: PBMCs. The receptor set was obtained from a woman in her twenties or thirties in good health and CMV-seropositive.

The CDR3 spells CSVEGRGSYNEQFF. For the CDR3, the DNA is TGCAGCGTCGAGGGGAGGGGCTCCTACAATGAGCAGTTCTTC. The chain has TRBV29-1 and TRBJ2-1; 7 nucleotides align to TRBD2. The germline CDR1 and CDR2 sequences are SQVTM and ANQGSEA. With V trimmed by 6 bases and J by 0 bases, 5 bases remained unmatched. The CDR3 totals 14 residues.

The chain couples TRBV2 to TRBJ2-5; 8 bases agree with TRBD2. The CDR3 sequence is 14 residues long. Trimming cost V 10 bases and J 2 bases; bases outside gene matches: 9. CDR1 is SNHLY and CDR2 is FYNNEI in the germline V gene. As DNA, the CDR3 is TGTGCCACCCAAGGACTAGCAAGTCAAGAGACCCAGTACTTC. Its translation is CATQGLASQETQYF. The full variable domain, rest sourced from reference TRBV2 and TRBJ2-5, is EPEVTQTPSHQVTQMGQEVILRCVPISNHLYFYWYRQILGQKVEFLVSFYNNEISEKSEIFDDQFSVERPDGSNFTLKIRSTKLEDSAMYFCATQGLASQETQYFGPGTRLLVL.

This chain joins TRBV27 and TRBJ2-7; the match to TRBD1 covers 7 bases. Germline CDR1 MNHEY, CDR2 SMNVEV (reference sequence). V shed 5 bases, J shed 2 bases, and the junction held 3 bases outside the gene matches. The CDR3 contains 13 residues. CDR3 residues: CASSPDRAYEQYF. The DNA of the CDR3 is TGTGCCAGCAGTCCTGACAGGGCCTACGAGCAGTACTTC.

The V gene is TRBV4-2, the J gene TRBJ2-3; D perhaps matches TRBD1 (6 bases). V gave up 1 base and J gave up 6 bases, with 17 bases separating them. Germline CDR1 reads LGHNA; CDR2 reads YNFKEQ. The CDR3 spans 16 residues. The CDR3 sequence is CASSQGNRDTGDTQYF. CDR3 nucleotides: TGTGCCAGCAGCCAAGGCAACCGGGACACGGGGGATACGCAGTATTTT.

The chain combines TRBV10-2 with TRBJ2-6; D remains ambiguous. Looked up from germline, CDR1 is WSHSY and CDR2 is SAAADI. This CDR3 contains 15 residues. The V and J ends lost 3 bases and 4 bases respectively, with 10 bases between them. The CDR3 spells CASSDQDRGANVLTF. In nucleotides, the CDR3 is TGCGCCAGCAGTGACCAGGATCGAGGGGCCAACGTCCTGACTTTC.

The CDR3 coding sequence is TGTGCCTGGAGTGTAGGCGGCACTCAGCCCCAGCATTTT. Protein product: CAWSVGGTQPQHF. This chain uses TRBV30 with TRBJ1-5; D remains unclear. V lost 0 bases and J lost 6, with 9 bases in between. This CDR3 is 13 amino acids long. Germline CDR1 is GTSNPN and CDR2 is SVGIG (reference sequence). Looking up the rest from reference TRBV30 and TRBJ1-5 gives the full variable domain: SQTIHQWPATLVQPVGSPLSLECTVEGTSNPNLYWYRQAAGRGLQLLFYSVGIGQISSEVPQNLSASRPQDRQFILSSKKLLLSDSGFYLCAWSVGGTQPQHFGDGTRLSIL.

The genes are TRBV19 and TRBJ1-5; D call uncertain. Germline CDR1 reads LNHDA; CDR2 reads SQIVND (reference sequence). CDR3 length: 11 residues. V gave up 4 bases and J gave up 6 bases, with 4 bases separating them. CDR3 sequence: CASSNGQPQHF. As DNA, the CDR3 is TGTGCCAGTAGTAACGGTCAGCCCCAGCATTTT.

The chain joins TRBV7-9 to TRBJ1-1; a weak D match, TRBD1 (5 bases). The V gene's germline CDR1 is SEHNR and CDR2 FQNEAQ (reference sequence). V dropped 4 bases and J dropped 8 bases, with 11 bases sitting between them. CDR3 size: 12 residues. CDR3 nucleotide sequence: TGTGCCAGCAGCTGGGGGGATCCCGAAGCTTTCTTT. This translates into CASSWGDPEAFF.

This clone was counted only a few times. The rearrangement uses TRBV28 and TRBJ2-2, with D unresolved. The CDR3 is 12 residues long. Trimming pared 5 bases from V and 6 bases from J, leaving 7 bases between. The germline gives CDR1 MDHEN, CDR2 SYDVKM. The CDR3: CASSLRPGELFF. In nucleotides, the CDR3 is TGTGCCAGCAGTCTGAGGCCCGGGGAGCTGTTTTTT.

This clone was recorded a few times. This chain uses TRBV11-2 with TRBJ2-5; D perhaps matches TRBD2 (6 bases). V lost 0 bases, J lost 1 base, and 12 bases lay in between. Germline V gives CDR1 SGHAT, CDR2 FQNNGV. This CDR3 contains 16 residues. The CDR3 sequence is CASSLEAGRPQETQYF. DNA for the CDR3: TGTGCCAGCAGCTTAGAGGCCGGGAGACCCCAAGAGACCCAGTACTTC.

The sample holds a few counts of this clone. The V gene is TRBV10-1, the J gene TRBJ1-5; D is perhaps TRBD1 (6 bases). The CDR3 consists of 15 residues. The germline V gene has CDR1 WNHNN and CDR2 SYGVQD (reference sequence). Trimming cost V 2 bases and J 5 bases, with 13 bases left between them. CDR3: CASSERGNVDQPQHF. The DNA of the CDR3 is TGCGCCAGCAGTGAGAGGGGGAATGTAGATCAGCCCCAGCATTTT.

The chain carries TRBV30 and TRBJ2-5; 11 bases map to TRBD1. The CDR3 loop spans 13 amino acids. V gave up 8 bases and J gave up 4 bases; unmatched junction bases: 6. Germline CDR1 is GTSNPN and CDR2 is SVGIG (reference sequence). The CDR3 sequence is CAADRGRGETQYF. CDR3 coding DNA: TGTGCCGCGGACAGGGGGCGAGGAGAGACCCAGTACTTC.

The DNA of the CDR3 is TGCAGCGGCGGGACAGGGAGCTTCGAGCAGTACTTC. Protein product: CSGGTGSFEQYF. V usage is TRBV29-1 and J usage is TRBJ2-7; 9 nucleotides agree with TRBD1. CDR1 is SQVTM and CDR2 is ANQGSEA in the germline V gene. This CDR3 has 12 amino acids. With V trimmed by 7 bases and J by 6 bases, 7 bases remained unmatched.

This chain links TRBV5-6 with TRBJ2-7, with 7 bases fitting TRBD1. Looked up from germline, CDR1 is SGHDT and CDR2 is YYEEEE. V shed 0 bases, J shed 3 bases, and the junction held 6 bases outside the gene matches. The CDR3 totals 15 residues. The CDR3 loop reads CASSLAPGQLYEQYF. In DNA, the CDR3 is TGTGCCAGCAGCTTGGCGCCGGGACAGCTCTACGAGCAGTACTTC.

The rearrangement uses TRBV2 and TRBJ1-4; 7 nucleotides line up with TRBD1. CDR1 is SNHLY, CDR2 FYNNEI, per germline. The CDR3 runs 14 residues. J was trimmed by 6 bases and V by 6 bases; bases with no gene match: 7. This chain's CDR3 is CASSSQGSYEKLFF. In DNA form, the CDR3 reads TGTGCCAGCAGCTCACAGGGGAGCTATGAAAAACTGTTTTTT. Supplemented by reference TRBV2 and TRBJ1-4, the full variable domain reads EPEVTQTPSHQVTQMGQEVILRCVPISNHLYFYWYRQILGQKVEFLVSFYNNEISEKSEIFDDQFSVERPDGSNFTLKIRSTKLEDSAMYFCASSSQGSYEKLFFGSGTQLSVL.

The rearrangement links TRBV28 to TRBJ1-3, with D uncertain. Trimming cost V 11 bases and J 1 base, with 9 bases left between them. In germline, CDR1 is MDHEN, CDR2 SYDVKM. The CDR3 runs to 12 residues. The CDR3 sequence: CASVGSGNTIYF. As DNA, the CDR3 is TGTGCCTCAGTCGGGTCTGGAAACACCATATATTTT.

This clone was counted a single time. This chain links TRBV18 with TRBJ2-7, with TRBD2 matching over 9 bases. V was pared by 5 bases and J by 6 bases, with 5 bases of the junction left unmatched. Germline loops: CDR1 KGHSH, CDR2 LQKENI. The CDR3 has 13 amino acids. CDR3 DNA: TGTGCCAGCTCAAGGACTAGCGTCGTCGAGCAGTACTTC. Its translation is CASSRTSVVEQYF.

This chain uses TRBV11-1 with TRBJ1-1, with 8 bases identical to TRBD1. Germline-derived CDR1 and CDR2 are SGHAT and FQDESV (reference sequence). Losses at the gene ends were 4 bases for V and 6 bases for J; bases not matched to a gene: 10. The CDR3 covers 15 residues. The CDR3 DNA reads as TGTGCCAGCAGCTCCCGACAGGGGAAGGAATCTGAAGCTTTCTTT. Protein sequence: CASSSRQGKESEAFF. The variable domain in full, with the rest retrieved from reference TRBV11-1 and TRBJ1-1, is EAEVAQSPRYKITEKSQAVAFWCDPISGHATLYWYRQILGQGPELLVQFQDESVVDDSQLPKDRFSAERLKGVDSTLKIQPAELGDSAMYLCASSSRQGKESEAFFGQGTRLTVV.

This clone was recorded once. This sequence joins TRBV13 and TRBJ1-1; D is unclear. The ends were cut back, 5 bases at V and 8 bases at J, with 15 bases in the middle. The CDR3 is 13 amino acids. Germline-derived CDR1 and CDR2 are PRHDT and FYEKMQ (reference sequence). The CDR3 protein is CASSAGRRAEAFF. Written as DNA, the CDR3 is TGTGCCAGCAGCGCCGGCCGGAGGGCGGAAGCTTTCTTT.

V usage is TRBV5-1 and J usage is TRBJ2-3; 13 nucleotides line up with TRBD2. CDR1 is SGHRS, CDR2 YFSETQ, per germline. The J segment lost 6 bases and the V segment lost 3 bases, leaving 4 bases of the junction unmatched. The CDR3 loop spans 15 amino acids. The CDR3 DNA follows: TGCGCCAGCAGCTCCGGACTAGCGGGAGTGGATACGCAGTATTTT. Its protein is CASSSGLAGVDTQYF.

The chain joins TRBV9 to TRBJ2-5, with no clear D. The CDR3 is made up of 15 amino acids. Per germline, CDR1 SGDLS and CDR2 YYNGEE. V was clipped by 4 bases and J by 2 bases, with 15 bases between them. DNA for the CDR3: TGTGCCAGCAGCTCGAGTACAGTTTTACAAGAGACCCAGTACTTC. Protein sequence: CASSSSTVLQETQYF. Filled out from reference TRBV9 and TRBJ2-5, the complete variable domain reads DSGVTQTPKHLITATGQRVTLRCSPRSGDLSVYWYQQSLDQGLQFLIQYYNGEERAKGNILERFSAQQFPDLHSELNLSSLELGDSALYFCASSSSTVLQETQYFGPGTRLLVL.

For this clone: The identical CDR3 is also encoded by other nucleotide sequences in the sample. CDR3: CASSLGGNYGYTF. CDR3 DNA sequence: TGTGCCAGCAGCTTAGGAGGCAACTATGGCTACACCTTC. The J gene is TRBJ1-2, the V gene TRBV7-9, with no clear D. The CDR3 spans 13 residues. Trimming took 1 base from V and 2 from J, leaving 5 bases between them. CDR1 and CDR2 from the germline V gene are SEHNR and FQNEAQ (reference sequence). Full variable domain (missing parts from reference TRBV7-9 and TRBJ1-2): DTGVSQNPRHKITKRGQNVTFRCDPISEHNRLYWYRQTLGQGPEFLTYFQNEAQLEKSRLLSDRFSAERPKGSFSTLEIQRTEQGDSAMYLCASSLGGNYGYTFGSGTRLTVV.

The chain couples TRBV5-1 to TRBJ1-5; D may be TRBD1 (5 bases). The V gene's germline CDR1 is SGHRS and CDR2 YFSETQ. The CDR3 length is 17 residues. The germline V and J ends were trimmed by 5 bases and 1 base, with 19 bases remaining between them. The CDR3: CASSYRDSNPSNQPQHF. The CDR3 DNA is TGCGCCAGCAGTTATCGGGACTCTAATCCCAGCAATCAGCCCCAGCATTTT.

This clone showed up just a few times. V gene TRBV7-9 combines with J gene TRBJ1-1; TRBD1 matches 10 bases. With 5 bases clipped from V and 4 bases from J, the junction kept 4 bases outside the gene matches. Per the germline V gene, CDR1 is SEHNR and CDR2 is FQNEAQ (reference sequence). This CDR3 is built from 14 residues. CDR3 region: CASSPDRGPTEAFF. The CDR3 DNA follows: TGTGCCAGCAGCCCTGACAGGGGGCCCACTGAAGCTTTCTTT.

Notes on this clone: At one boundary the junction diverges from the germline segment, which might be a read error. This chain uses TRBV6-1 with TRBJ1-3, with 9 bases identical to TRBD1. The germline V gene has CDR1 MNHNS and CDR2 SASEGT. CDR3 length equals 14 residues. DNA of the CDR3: TGTGCCAGCAGTCGGGAGGACAGGGGAACCACCATATATTTT. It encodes CASSREDRGTTIYF.

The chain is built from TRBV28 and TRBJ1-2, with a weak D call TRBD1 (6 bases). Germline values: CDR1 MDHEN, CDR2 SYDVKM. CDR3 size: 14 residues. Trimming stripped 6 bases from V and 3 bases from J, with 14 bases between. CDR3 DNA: TGTGCCAGCAGGTCGGCGGGGGCGTACTATGGCTACACCTTC. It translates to CASRSAGAYYGYTF.

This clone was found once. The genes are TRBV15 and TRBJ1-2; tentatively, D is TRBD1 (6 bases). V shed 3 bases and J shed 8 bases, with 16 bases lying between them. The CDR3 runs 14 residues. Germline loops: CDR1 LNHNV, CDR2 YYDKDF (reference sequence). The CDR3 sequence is CATSRQDSRDGYTF. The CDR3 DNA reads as TGTGCCACCAGCAGGCAGGACAGTCGGGACGGCTACACCTTC.